These T cell receptor beta chains were read from a single sample in a study of blood T cell repertoires in COVID-19. TCRdb's table, derived via immunoSEQ multiplex PCR, lists solely in-frame clones and lacks some. The data show some 74,000 clones, more than 75% seen once. Input material: peripheral blood. These receptors were obtained from a man in his fifties or sixties with active COVID-19. Each CDR3 is given with its conserved first and last residue. D genes are given only for firm matches.

j_gene: TRBJ1-2; v_gene: TRBV20-1; d_gene: -; CDR3nt: TGCAGTGCTAGTGGCAGAGGCCCCTATGGCTACACCTTC; CDR3aa: CSASGRGPYGYTF
j_gene: TRBJ2-7; v_gene: TRBV6-5; d_gene: TRBD1; CDR3nt: TGTGCCAGCAATTTTGACGCAGGGGGCCCCAACGAGCAGTACTTC; CDR3aa: CASNFDAGGPNEQYF
j_gene: TRBJ2-6; v_gene: TRBV19; d_gene: TRBD1; CDR3nt: TGTGCCAGCCAACAGGGGCGGGGGGCCAACGTCCTGACTTTC; CDR3aa: CASQQGRGANVLTF
j_gene: TRBJ1-2; v_gene: TRBV6-6; d_gene: -; CDR3nt: TGTGCCAGCCACAGGGAAGATCACTATGGCTACACCTTC; CDR3aa: CASHREDHYGYTF
j_gene: TRBJ2-7; v_gene: TRBV5-1; d_gene: -; CDR3nt: TGCGCCAGCAGCTTGGATCCAGGGCCCTACGAGCAGTACTTC; CDR3aa: CASSLDPGPYEQYF
j_gene: TRBJ1-6; v_gene: TRBV9; d_gene: -; CDR3nt: TGTGCCAGCAGCTCCTTGGCCGGGGGGTGGGATTCACCCCTCCACTTT; CDR3aa: CASSSLAGGWDSPLHF
j_gene: TRBJ2-3; v_gene: TRBV12-3/TRBV12-4; d_gene: -; CDR3nt: TGTGCCAGCAGTTTCGGGGGTGTGGATACGCAGTATTTT; CDR3aa: CASSFGGVDTQYF
j_gene: TRBJ1-2; v_gene: TRBV13; d_gene: -; CDR3nt: TGTGCCAGCAGCCAGGACAGCAACTATGGCTACACCTTC; CDR3aa: CASSQDSNYGYTF
j_gene: TRBJ2-7; v_gene: TRBV18; d_gene: TRBD2; CDR3nt: TGTGCCAGCTCACCCTCGAGCGGGGCTCGGGCCGAGCAGTACTTC; CDR3aa: CASSPSSGARAEQYF
j_gene: TRBJ1-2; v_gene: TRBV6-5; d_gene: TRBD1; CDR3nt: TGTGCCAGCAGCTTCAGGGGGGACTATGGCTACACCTTC; CDR3aa: CASSFRGDYGYTF
j_gene: TRBJ1-5; v_gene: TRBV28; d_gene: TRBD1; CDR3nt: TGTGCCAGCAGTTTACTGACAGGGGGTGTTAATCAGCCCCAGCATTTT; CDR3aa: CASSLLTGGVNQPQHF
j_gene: TRBJ2-5; v_gene: TRBV5-1; d_gene: TRBD1; CDR3nt: TGCGCCAGCAGCTCGGCGAAATTCCAGGGGGCGGCCCAAGAGACCCAGTACTTC; CDR3aa: CASSSAKFQGAAQETQYF
j_gene: TRBJ1-2; v_gene: TRBV30; d_gene: -; CDR3nt: TGTGCCTGGAGTTCCGAGGATTACTATGGCTACACCTTC; CDR3aa: CAWSSEDYYGYTF
j_gene: TRBJ1-3; v_gene: TRBV5-1; d_gene: -; CDR3nt: TGCGCCAGCAGCTTGGGAGGCGGCGGAAACACCATATATTTT; CDR3aa: CASSLGGGGNTIYF
j_gene: TRBJ2-7; v_gene: TRBV7-2; d_gene: -; CDR3nt: TGTGCCAGCAGCTTAATGGGACAACCCTACGAGCAGTACTTC; CDR3aa: CASSLMGQPYEQYF
j_gene: TRBJ2-3; v_gene: TRBV27; d_gene: TRBD2; CDR3nt: TGTGCCAGCAGCATACTTGGGGCAGGGACTAGTAATACGCAGTATTTT; CDR3aa: CASSILGAGTSNTQYF
j_gene: TRBJ1-2; v_gene: TRBV7-2; d_gene: -; CDR3nt: TGTGCCAGCAATGTGAGGCAGGGGACGGCTGGCTACACCTTC; CDR3aa: CASNVRQGTAGYTF
j_gene: TRBJ2-7; v_gene: TRBV12-5; d_gene: -; CDR3nt: TGTGCTAGTGGTTTGGGAGTTACTTACGAGCAGTACTTC; CDR3aa: CASGLGVTYEQYF
j_gene: TRBJ2-1; v_gene: TRBV28; d_gene: TRBD1; CDR3nt: TGTGCCAGCAGTTCGACGACAGGGTGGCAGTTCTTC; CDR3aa: CASSSTTGWQFF